The subject of this entry is one TCR beta chain. Its target is not known. CDR3 length: 16 amino acids. J lost 4 bases, V lost 3 bases, and 12 bases had no gene match. CDR1 is MNHNS and CDR2 is SASEGT in the germline V gene. The data derive from a study of neoadjuvant anti-PD-1 for oral cavity cancer. The data were produced by immunoSEQ multiplex PCR, yet TCRdb's version contains in-frame clones alone and is incomplete. The profile shows about 6,700 clones, around 45% of them singletons. General observations from the study: Only a few patients per response group were TCR-analyzed; validation needed.

The chain uses TRBV6-1 and TRBJ2-7; 7 bases are shared with TRBD1. This specimen was tumor tissue, taken before nivolumab (anti-PD-1) treatment. The TCR sequence derives from a person between 40 and 79 years old with oral cavity squamous cell carcinoma. This chain's CDR3 is CASSEGHRGVGYEQYF. CDR3 bases: TGTGCCAGCAGTGAGGGGCACAGGGGTGTTGGGTACGAGCAGTACTTC.